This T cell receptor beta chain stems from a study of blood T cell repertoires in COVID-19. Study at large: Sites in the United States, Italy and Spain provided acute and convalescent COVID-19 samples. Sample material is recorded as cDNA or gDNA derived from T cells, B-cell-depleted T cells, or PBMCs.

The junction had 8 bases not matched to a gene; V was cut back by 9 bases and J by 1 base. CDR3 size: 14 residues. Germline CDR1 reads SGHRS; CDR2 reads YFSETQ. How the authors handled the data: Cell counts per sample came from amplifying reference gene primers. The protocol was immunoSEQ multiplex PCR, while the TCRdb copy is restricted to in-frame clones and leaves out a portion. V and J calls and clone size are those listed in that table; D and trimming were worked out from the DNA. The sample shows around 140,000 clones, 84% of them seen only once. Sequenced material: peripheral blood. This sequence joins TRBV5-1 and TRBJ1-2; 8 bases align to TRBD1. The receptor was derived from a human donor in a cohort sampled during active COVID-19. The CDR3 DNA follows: TGCGCCACCGACCCCGGACAGGGTAACTATGGCTACACCTTC. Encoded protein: CATDPGQGNYGYTF.